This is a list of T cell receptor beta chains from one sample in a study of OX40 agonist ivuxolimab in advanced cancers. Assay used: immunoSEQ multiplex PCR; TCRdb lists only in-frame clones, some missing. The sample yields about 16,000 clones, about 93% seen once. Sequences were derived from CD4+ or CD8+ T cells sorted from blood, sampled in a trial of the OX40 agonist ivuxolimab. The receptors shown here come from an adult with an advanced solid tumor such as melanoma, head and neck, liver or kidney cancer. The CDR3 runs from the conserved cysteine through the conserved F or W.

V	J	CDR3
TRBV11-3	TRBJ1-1	CASSPGHKNTEAFF
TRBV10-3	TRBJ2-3	CAISEYWRTGRTDTQYF
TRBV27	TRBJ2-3	CASSLWDPSTDTQYF
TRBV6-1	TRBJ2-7	CASREGGPSYEQYF
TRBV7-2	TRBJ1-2	CASSLDSDTGEVDMHGYTF
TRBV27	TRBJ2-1	CASPGLAGIPSYNEQFF
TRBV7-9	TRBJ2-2	CASSLVQGGETGELFF
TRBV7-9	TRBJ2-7	CASSTITTSGFSYEQYF
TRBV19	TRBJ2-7	CASSIVLGALYEQYF
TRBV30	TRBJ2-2	CAWLHNGELFF
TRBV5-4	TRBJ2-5	CASSLPGLAEETQYF
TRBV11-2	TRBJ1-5	CASSLSSGNQPQHF
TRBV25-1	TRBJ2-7	CASSLAGGSYEQYF
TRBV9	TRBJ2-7	CASSANRDYEQYF
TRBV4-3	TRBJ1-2	CASSQDRGLGYGYTF
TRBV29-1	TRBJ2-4	CSLDREGFLVTVKNIQYF
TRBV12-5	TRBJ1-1	CASGLGNTEAFF
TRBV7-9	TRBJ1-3	CASAGKGNTIYF
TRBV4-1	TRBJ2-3	CASSQESAITIAGESTDTQYF
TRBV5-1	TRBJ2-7	CASSSGEFEQYF
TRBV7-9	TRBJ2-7	CASSNRAHEQYF
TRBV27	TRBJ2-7	CASSLQGAVNEQYF
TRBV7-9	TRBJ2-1	CASSLEHNEQFF
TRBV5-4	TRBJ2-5	CASSFGEGPETQYF
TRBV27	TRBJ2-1	CASSKAGGPYNEQFF
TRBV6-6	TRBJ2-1	CASSYFGQATPEQFF
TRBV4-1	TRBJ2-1	CASSADFYNEQFF
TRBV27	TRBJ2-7	CASSTTSAYEQYF
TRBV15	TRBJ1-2	CATSRVLTDYGYTF
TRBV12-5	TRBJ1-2	CASTSSTGTPRPGRYGYTF
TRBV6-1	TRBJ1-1	CASRGSQGEGGAFF
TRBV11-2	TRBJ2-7	CASSLASGRGYEQYF
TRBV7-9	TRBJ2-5	CASSLVSGAETQYF
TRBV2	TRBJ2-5	CASTERGYQETQYF
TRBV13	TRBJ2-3	CASSVRDRERDTQYF
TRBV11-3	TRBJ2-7	CASTQRGETHEQYF